Presented here are 29 T cell receptor beta chains from one specimen sequenced in a study of blood T cell repertoires in COVID-19. Clones were sequenced by immunoSEQ multiplex PCR, and TCRdb holds only the in-frame ones, with some missing. The sample lists 200,000 to 250,000 clones, around 80% occurring once. Sample: peripheral blood. The origin of the receptors is a human donor in a cohort sampled during active COVID-19.

The chain is built from TRBV7-2 and TRBJ2-7, with a tentative D call TRBD1 (7 bases). Trimming took 5 bases from V and 2 from J, leaving 22 bases between them. Germline V CDR1 and CDR2: SGHTA, FQGNSA. The CDR3 loop spans 17 amino acids. The CDR3 sequence is CASSLPKGGQNAYEQYF. CDR3 nucleotides: TGTGCCAGCAGCCTTCCGAAGGGGGGACAGAACGCCTACGAGCAGTACTTC.

The gene calls are TRBV7-6 and TRBJ2-7, with a possible D match to TRBD2 (6 bases). CDR1 and CDR2 from the germline V gene are SGHVS and FNYEAQ. Trimming cost V 3 bases and J 1 base, with 16 bases left between them. This CDR3 contains 16 residues. The CDR3, as DNA: TGTGCCAGCAGCTTCTCCGGGGCGGAGGGTTCCTACGAGCAGTACTTC. Residues: CASSFSGAEGSYEQYF.

Note on this clone: Other DNA sequences in the sample encode the same CDR3. The chain joins TRBV5-4 to TRBJ1-2; D perhaps matches TRBD1 (6 bases). CDR1 and CDR2 (germline): SGHNT, YYREEE (reference sequence). The CDR3 has 13 amino acids. Trimming removed 3 bases at V and 5 bases at J, with 11 bases between. The CDR3 protein is CASSSTGQYGYTF. The DNA of the CDR3 is TGTGCCAGCAGCTCCACTGGACAGTATGGCTACACCTTC.

The chain employs TRBV6-5 and TRBJ1-2, with no clear D. The V end was cut by 11 bases, the J end by 4 bases, with 11 bases between. Germline V gene lookup returns CDR1 MNHEY and CDR2 SVGAGI. The CDR3 covers 11 residues. CDR3: CACRRSYGYTF. DNA of the CDR3: TGTGCCTGCCGTAGGAGCTATGGCTACACCTTC.

The V and J genes are TRBV4-1 and TRBJ2-1, with TRBD2 identical over 7 bases. Germline CDR1 MGHRA, CDR2 YSYEKL. The CDR3 consists of 16 residues. V was clipped by 1 base and J by 2 bases; unmatched bases: 5. The CDR3 bases are TGCGCCAGCAGCCAAGGAGAGGGGACTACCTACAATGAGCAGTTCTTC. It translates to CASSQGEGTTYNEQFF.

V gene TRBV7-9 combines with J gene TRBJ1-1; D gene uncertain. Per germline, CDR1 SEHNR and CDR2 FQNEAQ (reference sequence). This CDR3 contains 15 residues. Trimming pared 5 bases from V and 8 bases from J, leaving 21 bases between. In DNA form, the CDR3 reads TGTGCCAGCAGCCACCAACGGTGGTCTATCTCCGAAGCTTTCTTT. Translating gives CASSHQRWSISEAFF. The entire variable domain, with the rest obtained from reference TRBV7-9 and TRBJ1-1, is as follows: DTGVSQNPRHKITKRGQNVTFRCDPISEHNRLYWYRQTLGQGPEFLTYFQNEAQLEKSRLLSDRFSAERPKGSFSTLEIQRTEQGDSAMYLCASSHQRWSISEAFFGQGTRLTVV.

The CDR3 nucleotides read TGTGCCACCGCGCCCAGCGGGATTCCTGAGCAGTTCTTC. It specifies CATAPSGIPEQFF. This rearrangement joins TRBV7-2 to TRBJ2-1, with 7 bases lining up with TRBD2. Losses at the gene ends were 10 bases for V and 9 bases for J; bases not matched to a gene: 12. This CDR3 comprises 13 residues. Germline V CDR1 and CDR2: SGHTA, FQGNSA.

This chain uses TRBV20-1 with TRBJ2-5, with D possibly being TRBD1 (7 bases). Germline CDR1 DFQATT, CDR2 SNEGSKA (reference sequence). Trimming removed 3 bases from V and 5 bases from J, with 19 bases in between. This CDR3 comprises 15 residues. The CDR3 loop reads CSASTRQGGWETQYF. CDR3 DNA sequence: TGCAGTGCTAGTACTCGACAGGGAGGCTGGGAGACCCAGTACTTC.

V is TRBV9 and J is TRBJ1-2; TRBD1 matches at 10 bases. Germline V gene data show CDR1 as SGDLS and CDR2 as YYNGEE. CDR3 length: 14 amino acids. V was pared by 4 bases and J by 8 bases, with 8 bases of the junction left unmatched. The CDR3 sequence: CASSLTTGGDGYTF. The CDR3 DNA reads as TGTGCCAGCAGCCTAACGACAGGGGGCGACGGCTACACCTTC.

As for this clone: Its ends do not fully match the called genes, so a read error is possible. The V call is TRBV7-7, the J call TRBJ1-1; TRBD1 agrees at 8 bases. Germline loops: CDR1 SSHAT, CDR2 FNYEAQ (reference sequence). The CDR3 runs 15 residues. The CDR3 reads CASSGRTGMNTEAFF. The CDR3 DNA reads TGTGCTAGCAGCGGCCGGACAGGGATGAACACTGAAGCTTTCTTT.

This clone has more than one count but fewer than ten. J is TRBJ2-7 and V is TRBV5-5, with unresolved D. Germline V CDR1 and CDR2: SGHKS, YYEKEE (reference sequence). Trimming took 2 bases from V and 2 from J, leaving 20 bases between them. This CDR3 is 17 amino acids long. This CDR3 is CASSFRGAALSAYEQYF. The CDR3 DNA is TGTGCCAGCAGCTTTCGAGGAGCCGCGCTCTCGGCCTACGAGCAGTACTTC.

This clone was recorded once. The rearrangement joins TRBV2 to TRBJ2-3, with 7 bases aligning to TRBD2. The germline V gene encodes CDR1 SNHLY and CDR2 FYNNEI. The CDR3 extends over 14 amino acids. V was pared by 8 bases and J by 2 bases, with 7 bases of the junction left unmatched. CDR3 loop: CASAALAVTDTQYF. In DNA, the CDR3 is TGTGCCAGCGCTGCTCTAGCGGTCACAGATACGCAGTATTTT.

The gene calls are TRBV18 and TRBJ1-2, with 9 bases that match TRBD1. V lost 3 bases and J lost 5; bases outside the gene matches: 4. The CDR3 spans 14 residues. Germline V gives CDR1 KGHSH, CDR2 LQKENI. Here the CDR3 DNA reads TGTGCCAGCTCACCCGAGGGACAGGGATATGGCTACACCTTC. It encodes CASSPEGQGYGYTF.

The genes are TRBV19 and TRBJ2-7, with 13 nucleotides matching TRBD2. CDR3 size: 18 residues. Looked up from germline, CDR1 is LNHDA and CDR2 is SQIVND (reference sequence). The V gene end was trimmed by 3 bases and the J gene end by 0 bases; junction bases not matched to a gene: 8. CDR3 DNA sequence: TGTGCCAGTAGTATTTCATCGGGACTAGCGGGGAGCTCCTACGAGCAGTACTTC. Its protein is CASSISSGLAGSSYEQYF. Full variable domain (missing parts from reference TRBV19 and TRBJ2-7): DGGITQSPKYLFRKEGQNVTLSCEQNLNHDAMYWYRQDPGQGLRLIYYSQIVNDFQKGDIAEGYSVSREKKESFPLTVTSAQKNPTAFYLCASSISSGLAGSSYEQYFGPGTRLTVT.

CDR3 amino acids: CASSPTGIDGELFF. CDR3 bases: TGTGCCAGCTCACCCACAGGGATTGACGGGGAGCTGTTTTTT. This chain uses TRBV18 with TRBJ2-2; perhaps TRBD1 as D (6 bases). Germline loops: CDR1 KGHSH, CDR2 LQKENI. The CDR3 covers 14 residues. Trimming removed 3 bases at V and 7 bases at J, with 12 bases between. The complete variable domain, with remaining parts taken from reference TRBV18 and TRBJ2-2, reads NAGVMQNPRHLVRRRGQEARLRCSPMKGHSHVYWYRQLPEEGLKFMVYLQKENIIDESGMPKERFSAEFPKEGPSILRIQQVVRGDSAAYFCASSPTGIDGELFFGEGSRLTVL.

This chain connects TRBV28 to TRBJ1-4; D is perhaps TRBD1 (5 bases). The CDR3 covers 17 residues. Trimming cost V 2 bases and J 7 bases, with 20 bases left between them. In germline, CDR1 is MDHEN, CDR2 SYDVKM. The chain's CDR3 is CASSLERGLLRGEKLFF. CDR3 nucleotides: TGTGCCAGCAGTTTAGAGAGGGGACTCCTCAGAGGTGAAAAACTGTTTTTT.

CDR3 region: CSVGLRDTMNTEAFF. In DNA form, the CDR3 reads TGCAGCGTTGGGCTCCGGGACACAATGAACACTGAAGCTTTCTTT. The chain is built from TRBV29-1 and TRBJ1-1, with D perhaps TRBD1 (6 bases). The ends were cut back, 4 bases at V and 0 bases at J, with 15 bases in the middle. Germline lookup yields CDR1 SQVTM and CDR2 ANQGSEA. The CDR3 totals 15 residues.

The J gene is TRBJ2-1, the V gene TRBV24-1; 9 bases are a match to TRBD1. The junction had 9 bases not matched to a gene; V was cut back by 5 bases and J by 8 bases. The CDR3 totals 15 residues. The germline V gene encodes CDR1 KGHDR and CDR2 SFDVKD. The CDR3 here is CATSARRTGEDEQFF. In DNA, the CDR3 is TGTGCCACCAGTGCCCGAAGGACAGGGGAGGATGAGCAGTTCTTC.

V is TRBV18 and J is TRBJ2-7; possible D gene TRBD1, 6 bases. The CDR3 has 14 residues. V was clipped by 3 bases and J by 6 bases, with 15 bases between them. Germline-derived CDR1 and CDR2 are KGHSH and LQKENI. The DNA of the CDR3 is TGTGCCAGCTCACCGGAAACAGGGAAATCCGAGCAGTACTTC. It specifies CASSPETGKSEQYF.

The chain uses TRBV18 and TRBJ2-1; D might be TRBD1 (5 bases). This CDR3 spans 14 amino acids. V lost 2 bases to trimming and J lost 8 bases, with 13 bases between them. The germline CDR1 and CDR2 sequences are KGHSH and LQKENI. CDR3 nucleotide sequence: TGTGCCAGCTCACCAGAAGGACATGTCGATGAGCAGTTCTTC. As protein: CASSPEGHVDEQFF.

The chain links TRBV14 to TRBJ1-2; no reliable D call. CDR3 length: 15 amino acids. The germline V gene has CDR1 SGHDN and CDR2 FVKESK. V lost 1 base and J lost 4, with 13 bases in between. The CDR3 sequence: CASSQVRGRGYGYTF. The CDR3 region has the DNA TGTGCCAGCAGCCAAGTTCGGGGTCGGGGCTATGGCTACACCTTC.

This chain joins TRBV7-2 and TRBJ1-2; D gene ambiguous. Germline V gene lookup returns CDR1 SGHTA and CDR2 FQGNSA. V lost 5 bases and J 4 bases, leaving 11 bases between the germline ends. This CDR3 has 13 amino acids. The CDR3 reads CASSPEGSYGYTF. Written as DNA, the CDR3 is TGTGCCAGCAGCCCAGAGGGATCCTATGGCTACACCTTC.

The genes are TRBV27 and TRBJ2-7; TRBD2 aligns across 9 bases. This CDR3 has 15 residues. The ends lost 5 bases at V and 5 bases at J; junction bases unmatched: 10. Germline CDR1 and CDR2: MNHEY and SMNVEV (reference sequence). Here the CDR3 DNA reads TGTGCCAGCAGTCCCCAGGCGGGAGGGCCCCACGAGCAGTACTTC. It is translated as CASSPQAGGPHEQYF.

Worth noting for this clone: A read error may explain this, as a much larger clone is one base away. The chain recombines TRBV9 with TRBJ1-1; TRBD1 aligns across 7 bases. Per germline, CDR1 SGDLS and CDR2 YYNGEE. This CDR3 is 14 amino acids long. V lost 2 bases to trimming and J lost 1 base; unmatched junction nucleotides: 2. This chain's CDR3 is CASSVGTANTEAFF. CDR3 bases: TGTGCCAGCAGCGTCGGGACAGCGAACACTGAAGCTTTCTTT.

The chain couples TRBV28 to TRBJ2-7; 7 nucleotides align to TRBD1. Trimming removed 6 bases from V and 2 bases from J; junction bases left unmatched: 4. Germline V gene lookup returns CDR1 MDHEN and CDR2 SYDVKM. There are 13 residues in the CDR3. The chain's CDR3 is CASSLDRAYEQYF. The CDR3 nucleotides are TGTGCCAGCAGCCTCGACAGGGCCTACGAGCAGTACTTC.

J is TRBJ2-7 and V is TRBV9; 10 bases line up with TRBD2. The J segment lost 7 bases and the V segment lost 1 base, leaving 5 bases of the junction unmatched. CDR3 length equals 14 residues. The germline CDR1 and CDR2 sequences are SGDLS and YYNGEE. The CDR3 sequence is CASSVLAGVGEQYF. The DNA for the CDR3 is TGTGCCAGCAGCGTACTAGCGGGAGTAGGGGAGCAGTACTTC.

The chain combines TRBV9 with TRBJ2-7, with D unresolved. The CDR3 spans 14 residues. The germline V gene has CDR1 SGDLS and CDR2 YYNGEE. V shed 4 bases and J shed 0 bases, with 11 bases lying between them. Here the CDR3 reads CASSPRPGSYEQYF. In DNA form, the CDR3 reads TGTGCCAGCAGCCCGCGACCGGGCTCCTACGAGCAGTACTTC.

The rearrangement links TRBV18 to TRBJ2-5, with no clear D. This CDR3 is 15 amino acids long. V lost 0 bases and J 1 base, leaving 9 bases between the germline ends. The V gene's germline CDR1 is KGHSH and CDR2 LQKENI. The CDR3 coding sequence is TGTGCCAGCTCACCACCGGAAGCGACCCAAGAGACCCAGTACTTC. It is translated as CASSPPEATQETQYF.

The chain joins TRBV5-6 to TRBJ1-2, with D uncertain. Trimming left V 4 bases short and J 4 bases short, with 5 bases between. The CDR3 covers 11 residues. Germline CDR1 SGHDT, CDR2 YYEEEE. CDR3: CASSPGYGYTF. The CDR3 DNA reads as TGTGCCAGCAGCCCCGGCTATGGCTACACCTTC.